The 10 T cell receptor beta chains given below trace back to one sample, sequenced in a study of blood T cell repertoires in COVID-19. Profiling relied on immunoSEQ multiplex PCR, and the TCRdb table lists in-frame clones only, not all of them. This table has roughly 250,000 clones, approximately 85% appearing once. The sample taken for sequencing was PBMCs or T cells enriched from blood (not recorded which). The receptors were gathered from a woman in her 30s who had recovered from COVID-19.

The chain has TRBV25-1 and TRBJ1-1; no definite D call. Looked up from germline, CDR1 is MGHDK and CDR2 is SYGVNS. Trimming removed 5 bases from V and 3 bases from J, with 10 bases in between. The CDR3 is made up of 13 amino acids. As DNA, the CDR3 is TGTGCCAGCAGTAGTACAGCCTACACTGAAGCTTTCTTT. It yields the protein CASSSTAYTEAFF. The full variable domain, with the rest looked up from reference TRBV25-1 and TRBJ1-1, is EADIYQTPRYLVIGTGKKITLECSQTMGHDKMYWYQQDPGMELHLIHYSYGVNSTEKGDLSSESTVSRIRTEHFPLTLESARPSHTSQYLCASSSTAYTEAFFGQGTRLTVV.

This clone was recorded only once. This chain connects TRBV7-2 to TRBJ1-2; no reliable D call. The CDR3 has 15 residues. CDR1 and CDR2 from the germline V gene are SGHTA and FQGNSA. The V and J ends lost 3 bases and 2 bases respectively, with 13 bases between them. The CDR3: CASSFPQNGNYGYTF. CDR3 nucleotide sequence: TGTGCCAGCAGCTTTCCACAGAATGGAAACTATGGCTACACCTTC.

J is TRBJ1-1 and V is TRBV10-1; 9 bases map to TRBD1. The J segment lost 1 base and the V segment lost 1 base, leaving 4 bases of the junction unmatched. CDR1 is WNHNN, CDR2 SYGVQD, per germline (reference sequence). The CDR3 contains 16 residues. The CDR3 region is CASSELPGQGNTEAFF. The CDR3, as DNA: TGCGCCAGCAGTGAGTTGCCGGGACAGGGGAACACTGAAGCTTTCTTT.

This clone came up once. The chain joins TRBV14 to TRBJ1-1, with D possibly being TRBD1 (6 bases). Trimming took 6 bases from V and 11 from J, leaving 22 bases between them. The CDR3 loop spans 14 amino acids. Germline-derived CDR1 and CDR2 are SGHDN and FVKESK. CDR3 sequence: CASSQRPETGLAFF. The CDR3, as DNA: TGTGCCAGCAGTCAAAGACCGGAGACAGGCCTCGCTTTCTTT.

This clone was detected only once. The gene calls are TRBV5-1 and TRBJ2-2, with D hard to call. This CDR3 contains 15 residues. The germline V gene encodes CDR1 SGHRS and CDR2 YFSETQ. The V and J ends lost 1 base and 0 bases respectively, with 7 bases between them. The CDR3: CASSLFSSNTGELFF. The CDR3 nucleotides read TGCGCCAGCAGCTTGTTCTCGTCGAACACCGGGGAGCTGTTTTTT.

Comment on this clone: This CDR3 is also generated by other DNA sequences in the sample. The chain joins TRBV9 to TRBJ2-7, with D tentatively TRBD2 (6 bases). The V and J ends lost 0 bases and 0 bases respectively, with 7 bases between them. Germline loops: CDR1 SGDLS, CDR2 YYNGEE. The CDR3 has 14 amino acids. The DNA of the CDR3 is TGTGCCAGCAGCGTAGTCGGGAGCTCCTACGAGCAGTACTTC. The encoded protein is CASSVVGSSYEQYF.

V gene TRBV7-8 combines with J gene TRBJ2-7, with 7 positions matching TRBD2. With V trimmed by 5 bases and J by 5 bases, 18 bases remained unmatched. Germline assignment: CDR1 SGHVS and CDR2 FQNEAQ. The CDR3 spans 17 residues. The CDR3 DNA sequence: TGTGCCAGCAGCGTATCTAGCGGTTTTGGGAGGAACCACGAGCAGTACTTC. Encoded protein: CASSVSSGFGRNHEQYF. Supplemented by reference TRBV7-8 and TRBJ2-7, the full variable domain reads GAGVSQSPRYKVAKRGQDVALRCDPISGHVSLFWYQQALGQGPEFLTYFQNEAQLDKSGLPSDRFFAERPEGSVSTLKIQRTQQEDSAVYLCASSVSSGFGRNHEQYFGPGTRLTVT.

This clone was counted between two and nine times. V and J are TRBV25-1 and TRBJ1-2; D is undetermined. V was cut by 2 bases and J by 4 bases, with 14 bases left in between. Germline values: CDR1 MGHDK, CDR2 SYGVNS. This CDR3 is built from 15 residues. The chain's CDR3 is CASSESSTRAYGYTF. Written as DNA, the CDR3 is TGTGCCAGCAGTGAAAGTAGTACGAGGGCCTATGGCTACACCTTC.

This clone has a handful of counts. J is TRBJ2-5 and V is TRBV7-8; D gene unclear. The germline CDR1 and CDR2 sequences are SGHVS and FQNEAQ. The CDR3 is 16 amino acids. Between the trimmed V and J ends, which lost 1 base and 1 base, there was a span of 13 bases. As DNA, the CDR3 is TGTGCCAGCAGCTTAGGGCTAGGCAGCCCCCAAGAGACCCAGTACTTC. Translating gives CASSLGLGSPQETQYF.

V is TRBV7-6 and J is TRBJ2-7; 7 bases fit TRBD1. The V gene end was trimmed by 4 bases and the J gene end by 7 bases; junction bases not matched to a gene: 13. Germline values: CDR1 SGHVS, CDR2 FNYEAQ. This CDR3 has 15 residues. In DNA form, the CDR3 reads TGTGCCAGCAGCTCCATCCGGGGACAGCCGGATGAGCAGTACTTC. It is translated as CASSSIRGQPDEQYF.